This TCR beta chain was recovered during a study of memory CD4+ T cells and cytomegalovirus serostatus. About this clone: What it recognizes is unknown.

Germline trimming cut 5 bases from V and 9 bases from J; bases unmatched to any gene: 8. The CDR3 covers 14 residues. From germline, CDR1 is MNHEY and CDR2 SMNVEV (reference sequence). The study's findings and limits: Of under 200 reported CMV TCRbeta sequences, just over 65 were found in memory CD4+ repertoires.

The assay was immunoSEQ multiplex PCR, and TCRdb's table has in-frame clones only and misses some. There are tens of thousands of clones in the sample; around 79% occur only once, and more than 2.5% lies in the top ten. Single viable CD3+CD4+CD8-CD45RO+ cells were sorted as the memory CD4+ T cells. The sample comprised memory CD4+ T cells from blood. This TCR was sampled from an adult in good health and CMV-seropositive. The V call is TRBV27, the J call TRBJ2-1, with 9 bases aligning to TRBD2. The CDR3 here is CASSVVAGVAEQFF. CDR3 coding DNA: TGTGCCAGCAGTGTGGTAGCGGGAGTGGCTGAGCAGTTCTTC.